These 25 T cell receptor beta chains share one sample of origin, sequenced in a study of Ad26.COV2.S vaccination and SARS-CoV-2 variants. The assay was immunoSEQ multiplex PCR, and TCRdb's table has in-frame clones only and misses some. The data show around 350,000 clones, 92% seen once. This specimen was peripheral blood, taken after recovery from COVID-19. These receptors came from a human donor who had recovered from COVID-19.

The J gene is TRBJ2-3, the V gene TRBV5-6, with 12 nucleotides matching TRBD2. The length of the CDR3 is 16 residues. Germline assignment: CDR1 SGHDT and CDR2 YYEEEE. Germline trimming cut 2 bases from V and 4 bases from J; bases unmatched to any gene: 5. For the CDR3, the DNA is TGTGCCAGCAGCTTAGGACTAGCGGGGAGCGCAGATACGCAGTATTTT. Translating gives CASSLGLAGSADTQYF.

The V gene is TRBV2, the J gene TRBJ2-7, with TRBD1 identical over 10 bases. Germline lookup yields CDR1 SNHLY and CDR2 FYNNEI. Germline trimming cut 4 bases from V and 0 bases from J; bases unmatched to any gene: 6. CDR3 size: 16 residues. The DNA for the CDR3 is TGTGCCAGCAGTGGGGGACAGGGGCCGAGCTCCTACGAGCAGTACTTC. Amino acids: CASSGGQGPSSYEQYF.

This chain uses TRBV11-2 with TRBJ2-1, with TRBD1 matching 9 bases. Germline lookup yields CDR1 SGHAT and CDR2 FQNNGV. J gave up 6 bases and V 7 bases, and 10 bases lay outside the gene matches. This CDR3 spans 15 amino acids. This CDR3 is CASNQLGQGGNEQFF. Here the CDR3 DNA reads TGTGCCAGCAACCAACTGGGACAGGGTGGCAATGAGCAGTTCTTC.

The rearrangement uses TRBV21-1 and TRBJ1-1; TRBD1 is taken as the D call from the table, unchecked against the DNA. TRBV21-1 is listed as a pseudogene. This CDR3 has 16 residues. The CDR3 here is CASRGYPGHWNTEAFF. The CDR3 DNA sequence: TGTGCCAGCAGGGGGTATCCGGGACACTGGAACACTGAAGCTTTCTTT.

The genes are TRBV20-1 and TRBJ1-1, with a tentative D call TRBD1 (5 bases). The germline CDR1 and CDR2 sequences are DFQATT and SNEGSKA (reference sequence). The CDR3 runs to 11 residues. Trimming cost V 2 bases and J 7 bases, with 8 bases left between them. The CDR3 region has the DNA TGCAGTGCTAGAAGACAGCTTGAAGCTTTCTTT. As protein: CSARRQLEAFF.

The V and J genes are TRBV6-1 and TRBJ1-2; perhaps TRBD1 as D (5 bases). This CDR3 contains 14 residues. Trimming removed 1 base at V and 4 bases at J, with 10 bases between. CDR1 and CDR2 (germline): MNHNS, SASEGT. In nucleotides, the CDR3 is TGTGCCAGCAGTGAAGTGACAGACCGCTATGGCTACACCTTC. Its translation: CASSEVTDRYGYTF.

V usage is TRBV5-4 and J usage is TRBJ2-3; tentatively, D is TRBD2 (7 bases). The germline V gene encodes CDR1 SGHNT and CDR2 YYREEE (reference sequence). Trimming left V 3 bases short and J 7 bases short, with 15 bases between. This CDR3 is 14 amino acids long. In DNA form, the CDR3 reads TGTGCCAGCAGCTACGGGGGGCCTTTGTATACGCAGTATTTT. Translated, it gives CASSYGGPLYTQYF.

The chain combines TRBV4-1 with TRBJ1-2; 10 bases match TRBD1. CDR1 and CDR2 (germline): MGHRA, YSYEKL. The CDR3 contains 15 residues. V lost 0 bases and J lost 7; bases outside the gene matches: 5. CDR3 loop: CASSQDGTGASGYTF. For the CDR3, the DNA is TGCGCCAGCAGCCAAGACGGGACAGGGGCGTCTGGCTACACCTTC.

The chain joins TRBV5-6 to TRBJ1-1; D call uncertain. Germline V CDR1 and CDR2: SGHDT, YYEEEE. V shed 5 bases and J shed 4 bases, with 9 bases lying between them. The CDR3 has 12 amino acids. CDR3 bases: TGTGCCAGCAGGCTCGGGCCCACTGAAGCTTTCTTT. Amino acids: CASRLGPTEAFF. Looking up the rest from reference TRBV5-6 and TRBJ1-1 gives the full variable domain: DAGVTQSPTHLIKTRGQQVTLRCSPKSGHDTVSWYQQALGQGPQFIFQYYEEEERQRGNFPDRFSGHQFPNYSSELNVNALLLGDSALYLCASRLGPTEAFFGQGTRLTVV.

The chain combines TRBV2 with TRBJ1-1; possibly TRBD1 for D (5 bases). The length of the CDR3 is 14 residues. In germline, CDR1 is SNHLY, CDR2 FYNNEI. V lost 10 bases and J 6 bases, leaving 21 bases between the germline ends. The CDR3 DNA reads TGTGCCACACGGGACCATCTGATGCGGGCTGAAGCTTTCTTT. It specifies CATRDHLMRAEAFF.

The sample holds one count of this clone. V is TRBV6-5 and J is TRBJ1-1, with a weak D call TRBD1 (6 bases). This CDR3 has 13 amino acids. Trimming took 8 bases from V and 0 from J, leaving 10 bases between them. Germline V CDR1 and CDR2: MNHEY, SVGAGI. The chain's CDR3 is CASGRGMNTEAFF. CDR3 nucleotides: TGTGCCAGCGGAAGGGGGATGAACACTGAAGCTTTCTTT.

V usage is TRBV19 and J usage is TRBJ2-7; no definite D call. V lost 5 bases, J lost 6 bases, and 14 bases lay in between. Germline V gene sequence: CDR1 LNHDA, CDR2 SQIVND (reference sequence). This CDR3 is built from 13 residues. CDR3 protein: CASSPFGLSEQYF. The DNA of the CDR3 is TGTGCCAGTAGTCCCTTCGGGTTGAGCGAGCAGTACTTC.

The genes are TRBV2 and TRBJ2-7; D possibly uses TRBD1 or TRBD2 (6 bases each). The CDR3 consists of 10 residues. CDR1 is SNHLY and CDR2 is FYNNEI in the germline V gene. CDR3 residues: CEGGRNEQYF. CDR3 in DNA: TGTGAGGGGGGCAGGAACGAGCAGTACTTC.

J is TRBJ2-7 and V is TRBV27; 10 bases are a match to TRBD2. This CDR3 contains 15 residues. Germline V gene lookup returns CDR1 MNHEY and CDR2 SMNVEV (reference sequence). J gave up 5 bases and V 5 bases, and 9 bases lay outside the gene matches. The CDR3 sequence is CASSLTSGAPNEQYF. For the CDR3, the DNA is TGTGCCAGCAGTCTAACTAGCGGGGCACCCAACGAGCAGTACTTC.

V gene TRBV4-1 combines with J gene TRBJ1-1, with 9 positions matching TRBD1. CDR1 MGHRA and CDR2 YSYEKL come from the germline V gene. The CDR3 runs to 15 residues. The V segment lost 4 bases and the J segment 0 bases; nucleotides outside the gene matches: 3. CDR3 region: CASSPRQGVNTEAFF. CDR3 sequence (DNA): TGCGCCAGCAGCCCCAGACAGGGGGTGAACACTGAAGCTTTCTTT.

This chain joins TRBV19 and TRBJ1-5, with 12 bases lining up with TRBD1. Trimming at V came to 3 bases and at J to 5 bases, leaving 2 bases not matched to a gene. Germline CDR1 reads LNHDA; CDR2 reads SQIVND (reference sequence). There are 15 residues in the CDR3. This chain's CDR3 is CASSIRDRGHQPQHF. DNA for the CDR3: TGTGCCAGTAGTATTCGGGACAGGGGGCATCAGCCCCAGCATTTT.

To note about this clone: The same CDR3 is also encoded by other DNA sequences in this sample. The chain is built from TRBV27 and TRBJ2-2; D is perhaps TRBD2 (5 bases). The length of the CDR3 is 15 residues. Germline lookup yields CDR1 MNHEY and CDR2 SMNVEV (reference sequence). The V and J ends lost 5 bases and 0 bases respectively, with 10 bases between them. The DNA for the CDR3 is TGTGCCAGCAGTCGCGGGTTCCCGAACACCGGGGAGCTGTTTTTT. It encodes CASSRGFPNTGELFF.

The CDR3 here is CASSSLDPRNSPLHF. CDR3 nucleotide sequence: TGTGCCAGCTCATCACTCGACCCGAGGAATTCACCCCTCCACTTT. The rearrangement uses TRBV18 and TRBJ1-6; D gene ambiguous. The CDR3 contains 15 residues. V was pared by 5 bases and J by 7 bases, with 15 bases between. From germline, CDR1 is KGHSH and CDR2 LQKENI.

The chain joins TRBV6-5 to TRBJ2-2; D is unresolved. The V end lost 5 bases, the J end lost 0 bases, and 10 bases lay between the germline ends. The CDR3 runs to 15 residues. Germline-derived CDR1 and CDR2 are MNHEY and SVGAGI. The CDR3 region is CASSTGPPNTGELFF. The CDR3 coding sequence is TGTGCCAGCAGTACCGGGCCCCCGAACACCGGGGAGCTGTTTTTT.

This clone was counted only a few times. The chain recombines TRBV18 with TRBJ1-1, with TRBD1 as a possible D gene (6 bases). Germline values: CDR1 KGHSH, CDR2 LQKENI. The ends were cut back, 6 bases at V and 2 bases at J, with 16 bases in the middle. The CDR3 totals 15 residues. The CDR3 DNA follows: TGTGCCAGCTCTCCTCGAGAGGGGGTAAACACTGAAGCTTTCTTT. It translates to CASSPREGVNTEAFF.

This chain joins TRBV10-3 and TRBJ1-1, with D uncertain. The ends were cut back, 8 bases at V and 1 base at J, with 14 bases in the middle. The CDR3 has 14 amino acids. CDR1 is ENHRY and CDR2 is SYGVKD in the germline V gene. CDR3 protein: CAIQDTHSNTEAFF. In DNA form, the CDR3 reads TGTGCCATCCAGGATACCCACTCGAACACTGAAGCTTTCTTT.

The chain links TRBV27 to TRBJ1-1; 8 bases are shared with TRBD1. With 7 bases clipped from V and 8 bases from J, the junction kept 9 bases outside the gene matches. The CDR3 extends over 13 amino acids. From germline, CDR1 is MNHEY and CDR2 SMNVEV (reference sequence). This CDR3 reads CASNPTGVREAFF. The CDR3 region has the DNA TGTGCCAGCAACCCGACAGGGGTGCGGGAAGCTTTCTTT.

The chain uses TRBV5-1 and TRBJ2-4; the match to TRBD2 covers 10 bases. The J segment lost 5 bases and the V segment lost 0 bases, leaving 11 bases of the junction unmatched. The germline V gene has CDR1 SGHRS and CDR2 YFSETQ. This CDR3 region has 18 residues. This CDR3 reads CASSLASASGGAQNIQYF. CDR3 bases: TGCGCCAGCAGCTTGGCCTCGGCCAGCGGGGGGGCACAAAACATTCAGTACTTC.

This clone was observed a single time. CDR3 protein: CAISESGGGRTEAFF. The CDR3, as DNA: TGTGCCATCAGTGAGTCTGGGGGCGGGAGGACTGAAGCTTTCTTT. The chain carries TRBV10-3 and TRBJ1-1; D perhaps matches TRBD1 (6 bases). Trimming took 0 bases from V and 5 from J, leaving 13 bases between them. Germline CDR1 reads ENHRY; CDR2 reads SYGVKD. The CDR3 is 15 amino acids.

V is TRBV20-1 and J is TRBJ2-3, with D uncertain. Per germline, CDR1 DFQATT and CDR2 SNEGSKA (reference sequence). The CDR3 has 13 residues. V was pared by 3 bases and J by 2 bases, with 9 bases between. As DNA, the CDR3 is TGCAGTGCTAGTCGCCAAATCACAGATACGCAGTATTTT. Amino acid sequence: CSASRQITDTQYF.